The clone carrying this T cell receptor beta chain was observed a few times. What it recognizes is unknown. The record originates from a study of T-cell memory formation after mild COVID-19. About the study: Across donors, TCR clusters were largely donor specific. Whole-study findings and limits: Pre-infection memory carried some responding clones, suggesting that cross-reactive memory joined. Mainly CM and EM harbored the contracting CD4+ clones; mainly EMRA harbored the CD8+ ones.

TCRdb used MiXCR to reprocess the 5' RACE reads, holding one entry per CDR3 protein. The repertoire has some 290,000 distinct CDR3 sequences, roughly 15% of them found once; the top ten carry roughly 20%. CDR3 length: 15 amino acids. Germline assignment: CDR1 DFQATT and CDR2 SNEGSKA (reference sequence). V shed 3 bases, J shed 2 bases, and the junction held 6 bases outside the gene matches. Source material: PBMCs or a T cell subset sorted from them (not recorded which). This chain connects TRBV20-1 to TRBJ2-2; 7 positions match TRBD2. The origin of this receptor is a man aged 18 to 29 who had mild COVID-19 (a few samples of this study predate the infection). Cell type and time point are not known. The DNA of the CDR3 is TGCAGTGCTAGTTCCGGGGGGTTTAACACCGGGGAGCTGTTTTTT. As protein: CSASSGGFNTGELFF.